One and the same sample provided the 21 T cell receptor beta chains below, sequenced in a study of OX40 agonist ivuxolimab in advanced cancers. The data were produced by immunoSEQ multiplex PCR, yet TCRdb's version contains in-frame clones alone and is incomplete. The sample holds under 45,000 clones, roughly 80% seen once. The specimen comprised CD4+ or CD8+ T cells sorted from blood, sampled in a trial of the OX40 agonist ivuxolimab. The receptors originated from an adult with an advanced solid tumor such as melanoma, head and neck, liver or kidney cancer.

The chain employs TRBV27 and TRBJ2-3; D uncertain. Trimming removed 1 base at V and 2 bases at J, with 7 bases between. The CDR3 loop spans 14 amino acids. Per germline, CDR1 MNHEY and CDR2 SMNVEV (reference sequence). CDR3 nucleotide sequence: TGTGCCAGCAGTTTATTAGCATTCACAGATACGCAGTATTTT. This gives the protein CASSLLAFTDTQYF.

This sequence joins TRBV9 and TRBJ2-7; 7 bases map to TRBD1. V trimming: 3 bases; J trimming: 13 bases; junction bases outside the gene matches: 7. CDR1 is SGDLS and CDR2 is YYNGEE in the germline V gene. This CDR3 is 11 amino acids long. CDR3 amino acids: CASSGWTGLYF. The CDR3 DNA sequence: TGTGCCAGCAGCGGGTGGACAGGCCTCTACTTC. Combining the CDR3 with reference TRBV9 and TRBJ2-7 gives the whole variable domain DSGVTQTPKHLITATGQRVTLRCSPRSGDLSVYWYQQSLDQGLQFLIQYYNGEERAKGNILERFSAQQFPDLHSELNLSSLELGDSALYFCASSGWTGLYFGPGTRLTVT.

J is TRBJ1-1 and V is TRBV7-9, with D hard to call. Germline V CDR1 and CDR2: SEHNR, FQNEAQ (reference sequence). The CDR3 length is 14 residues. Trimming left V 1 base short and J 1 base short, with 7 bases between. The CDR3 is CASSLGLPNTEAFF. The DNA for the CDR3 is TGTGCCAGCAGCTTAGGACTCCCGAACACTGAAGCTTTCTTT.

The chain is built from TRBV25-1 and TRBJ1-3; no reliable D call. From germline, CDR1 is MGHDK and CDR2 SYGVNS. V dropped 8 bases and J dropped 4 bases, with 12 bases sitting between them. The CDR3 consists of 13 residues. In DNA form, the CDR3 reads TGTGCCAGCTGCCGGACTGGGGGAAACACCATATATTTT. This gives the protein CASCRTGGNTIYF.

The CDR3 protein is CATSRARDLEQFF. In DNA, the CDR3 is TGTGCCACCAGCAGAGCCCGTGACCTCGAGCAGTTCTTC. The chain recombines TRBV15 with TRBJ2-1; D not certain. The CDR3 spans 13 residues. CDR1 and CDR2 from the germline V gene are LNHNV and YYDKDF (reference sequence). The ends were cut back, 1 base at V and 10 bases at J, with 11 bases in the middle. Full variable domain (rest looked up from reference TRBV15 and TRBJ2-1): DAMVIQNPRYQVTQFGKPVTLSCSQTLNHNVMYWYQQKSSQAPKLLFHYYDKDFNNEADTPDNFQSRRPNTSFCFLDIRSPGLGDTAMYLCATSRARDLEQFFGPGTRLTVL.

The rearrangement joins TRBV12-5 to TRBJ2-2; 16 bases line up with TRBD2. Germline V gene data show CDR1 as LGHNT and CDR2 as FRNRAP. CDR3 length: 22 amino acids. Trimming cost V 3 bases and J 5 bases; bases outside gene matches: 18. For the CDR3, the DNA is TGTGCTAGTGGTTTCAAGACTCTCCCGGGACTAGCGGGGGGGCCATGGACCGGGGAGCTGTTTTTT. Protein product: CASGFKTLPGLAGGPWTGELFF. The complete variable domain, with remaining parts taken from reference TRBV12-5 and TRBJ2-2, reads DARVTQTPRHKVTEMGQEVTMRCQPILGHNTVFWYRQTMMQGLELLAYFRNRAPLDDSGMPKDRFSAEMPDATLATLKIQPSEPRDSAVYFCASGFKTLPGLAGGPWTGELFFGEGSRLTVL.

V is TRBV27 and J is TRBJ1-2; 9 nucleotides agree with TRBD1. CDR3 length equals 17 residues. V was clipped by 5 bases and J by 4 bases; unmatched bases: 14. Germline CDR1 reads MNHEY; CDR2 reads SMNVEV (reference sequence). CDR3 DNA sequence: TGTGCCAGCAGTACAACCCGGGACAGGGTGCCCCCCTATGGCTACACCTTC. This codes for CASSTTRDRVPPYGYTF.

CDR3 sequence (DNA): TGCGCCAGCAGCTTGGTAGGCGGGGTTGCAGATACGCAGTATTTT. It specifies CASSLVGGVADTQYF. The rearrangement links TRBV5-1 to TRBJ2-3; possible D gene TRBD2, 6 bases. The V gene's germline CDR1 is SGHRS and CDR2 YFSETQ. V lost 0 bases and J lost 4, with 12 bases in between. The CDR3 totals 15 residues.

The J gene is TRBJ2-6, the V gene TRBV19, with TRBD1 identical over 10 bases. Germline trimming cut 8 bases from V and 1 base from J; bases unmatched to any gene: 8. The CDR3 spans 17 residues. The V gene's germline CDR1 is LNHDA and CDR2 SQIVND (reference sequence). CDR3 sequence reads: CASARDRGVSGANVLTF. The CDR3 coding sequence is TGTGCCAGTGCTCGGGACAGGGGAGTGTCTGGGGCCAACGTCCTGACTTTC.

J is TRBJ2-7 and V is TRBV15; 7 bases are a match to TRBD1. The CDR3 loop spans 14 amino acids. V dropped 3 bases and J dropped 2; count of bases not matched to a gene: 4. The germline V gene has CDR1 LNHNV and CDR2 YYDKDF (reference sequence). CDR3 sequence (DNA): TGTGCCACCAGCAGGCGACAGGGACCCTACGAGCAGTACTTC. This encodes CATSRRQGPYEQYF.

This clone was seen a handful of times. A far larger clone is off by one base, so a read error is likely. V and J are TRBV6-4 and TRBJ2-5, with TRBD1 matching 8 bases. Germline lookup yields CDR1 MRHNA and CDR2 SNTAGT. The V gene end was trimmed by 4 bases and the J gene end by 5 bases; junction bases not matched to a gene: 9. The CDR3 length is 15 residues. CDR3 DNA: TGTGCCAGCAGTGCCGGGACAGGTCAGTGGGAGACCCAGTACTTC. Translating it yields CASSAGTGQWETQYF.

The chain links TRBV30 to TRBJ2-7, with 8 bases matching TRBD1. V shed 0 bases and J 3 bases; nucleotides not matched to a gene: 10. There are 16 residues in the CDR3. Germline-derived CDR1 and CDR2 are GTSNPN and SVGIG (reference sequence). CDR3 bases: TGTGCCTGGAGTGTAACCAGGACAGGGTCCCTCTACGAGCAGTACTTC. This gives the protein CAWSVTRTGSLYEQYF. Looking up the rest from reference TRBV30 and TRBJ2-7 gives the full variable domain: SQTIHQWPATLVQPVGSPLSLECTVEGTSNPNLYWYRQAAGRGLQLLFYSVGIGQISSEVPQNLSASRPQDRQFILSSKKLLLSDSGFYLCAWSVTRTGSLYEQYFGPGTRLTVT.

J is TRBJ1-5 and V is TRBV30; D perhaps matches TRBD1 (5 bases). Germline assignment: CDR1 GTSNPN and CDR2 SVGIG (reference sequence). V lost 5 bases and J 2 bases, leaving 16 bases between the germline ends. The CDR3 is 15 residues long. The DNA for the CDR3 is TGTGCCTGGGGAGGATGGGGGTTGGGCAATCAGCCCCAGCATTTT. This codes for CAWGGWGLGNQPQHF.

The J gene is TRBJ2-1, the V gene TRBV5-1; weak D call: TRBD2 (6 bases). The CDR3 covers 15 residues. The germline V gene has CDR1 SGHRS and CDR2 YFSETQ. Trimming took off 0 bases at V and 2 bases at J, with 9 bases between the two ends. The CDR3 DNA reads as TGCGCCAGCAGCTTGGCAGCGGGCGCCTACAATGAGCAGTTCTTC. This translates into CASSLAAGAYNEQFF.

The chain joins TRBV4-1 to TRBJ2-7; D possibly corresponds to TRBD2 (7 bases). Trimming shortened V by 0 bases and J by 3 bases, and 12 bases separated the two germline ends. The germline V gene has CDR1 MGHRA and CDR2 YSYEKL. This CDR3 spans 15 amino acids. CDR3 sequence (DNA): TGCGCCAGCAGCCAAGACGAGGGGGGGATCTACGAGCAGTACTTC. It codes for CASSQDEGGIYEQYF.

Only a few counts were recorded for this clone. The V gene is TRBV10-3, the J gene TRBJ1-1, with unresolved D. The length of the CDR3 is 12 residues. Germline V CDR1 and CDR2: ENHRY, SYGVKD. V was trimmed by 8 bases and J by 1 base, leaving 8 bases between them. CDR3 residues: CAIAAGNTEAFF. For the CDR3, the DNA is TGTGCCATCGCAGCAGGGAACACTGAAGCTTTCTTT.

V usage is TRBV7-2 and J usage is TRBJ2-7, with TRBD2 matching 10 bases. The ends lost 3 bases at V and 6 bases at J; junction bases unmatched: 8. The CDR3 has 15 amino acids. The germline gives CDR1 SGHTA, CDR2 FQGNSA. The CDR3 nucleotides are TGTGCCAGCAGCTTTAGCGGGGGGTCTTCGTCCGAGCAGTACTTC. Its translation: CASSFSGGSSSEQYF.

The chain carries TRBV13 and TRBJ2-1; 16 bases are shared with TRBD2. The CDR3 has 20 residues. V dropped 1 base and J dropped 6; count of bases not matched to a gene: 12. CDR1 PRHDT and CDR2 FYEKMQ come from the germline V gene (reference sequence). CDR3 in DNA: TGTGCCAGCAGCTTAGTGGGGACTAGCGGGAGGGCCAGACGGTTCAATGAGCAGTTCTTC. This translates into CASSLVGTSGRARRFNEQFF. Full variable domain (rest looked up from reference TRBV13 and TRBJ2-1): AAGVIQSPRHLIKEKRETATLKCYPIPRHDTVYWYQQGPGQDPQFLISFYEKMQSDKGSIPDRFSAQQFSDYHSELNMSSLELGDSALYFCASSLVGTSGRARRFNEQFFGPGTRLTVL.

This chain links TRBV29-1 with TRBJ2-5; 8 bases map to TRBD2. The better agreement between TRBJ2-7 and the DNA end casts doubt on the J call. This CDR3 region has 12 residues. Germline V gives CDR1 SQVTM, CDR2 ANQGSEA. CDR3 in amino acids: CSFLFAGGEQYF. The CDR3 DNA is TGCAGCTTCCTATTTGCGGGAGGCGAGCAGTACTTC.

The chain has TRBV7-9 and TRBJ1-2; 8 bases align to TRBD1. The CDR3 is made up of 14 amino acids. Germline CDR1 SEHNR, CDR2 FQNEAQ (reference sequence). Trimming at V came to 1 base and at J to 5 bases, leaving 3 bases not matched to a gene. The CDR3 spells CASSLGRTGYGYTF. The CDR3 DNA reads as TGTGCCAGCAGCTTAGGACGGACAGGGTATGGCTACACCTTC.

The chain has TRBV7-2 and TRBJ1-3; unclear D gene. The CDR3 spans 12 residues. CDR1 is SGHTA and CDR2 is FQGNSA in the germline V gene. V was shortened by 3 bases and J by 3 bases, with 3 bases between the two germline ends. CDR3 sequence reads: CASSFGGNTIYF. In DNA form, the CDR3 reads TGTGCCAGCAGCTTTGGTGGAAACACCATATATTTT.